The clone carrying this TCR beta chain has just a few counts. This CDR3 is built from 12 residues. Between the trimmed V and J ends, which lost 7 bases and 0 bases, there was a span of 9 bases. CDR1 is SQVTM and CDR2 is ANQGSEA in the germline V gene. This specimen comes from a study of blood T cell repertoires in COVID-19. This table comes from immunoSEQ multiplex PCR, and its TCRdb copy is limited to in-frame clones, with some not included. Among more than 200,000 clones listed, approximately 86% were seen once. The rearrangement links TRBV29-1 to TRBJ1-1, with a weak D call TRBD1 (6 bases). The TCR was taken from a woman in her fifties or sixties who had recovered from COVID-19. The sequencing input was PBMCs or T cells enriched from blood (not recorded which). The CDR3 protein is CSGGQMNTEAFF. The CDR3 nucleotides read TGCAGCGGAGGACAGATGAACACTGAAGCTTTCTTT.